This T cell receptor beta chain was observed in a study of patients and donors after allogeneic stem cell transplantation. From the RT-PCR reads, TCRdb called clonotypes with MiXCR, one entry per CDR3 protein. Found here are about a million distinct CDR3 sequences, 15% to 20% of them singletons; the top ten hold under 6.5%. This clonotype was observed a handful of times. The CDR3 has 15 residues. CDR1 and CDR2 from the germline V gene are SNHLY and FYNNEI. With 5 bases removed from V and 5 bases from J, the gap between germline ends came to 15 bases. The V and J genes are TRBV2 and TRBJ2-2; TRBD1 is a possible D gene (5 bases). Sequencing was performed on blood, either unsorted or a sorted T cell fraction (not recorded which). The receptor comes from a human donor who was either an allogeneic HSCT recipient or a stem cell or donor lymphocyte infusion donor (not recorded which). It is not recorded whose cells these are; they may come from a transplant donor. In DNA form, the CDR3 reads TGTGCCAGCAGTCCTGACAGCCCGATGACCGGGGAGCTGTTTTTT. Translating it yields CASSPDSPMTGELFF.